The source of this T cell receptor (beta chain) is a study of OX40 agonist ivuxolimab in advanced cancers. The germline V gene encodes CDR1 MNHNS and CDR2 SASEGT. J lost 2 bases, V lost 8 bases, and 5 bases had no gene match. The CDR3 spans 13 residues. Repertoires were generated with immunoSEQ multiplex PCR, while TCRdb's copy carries only in-frame clones and drops some. The data show 35,000 to 40,000 clones, roughly 82% seen once. Sample: CD4+ or CD8+ T cells sorted from blood, taken in a trial of the OX40 agonist ivuxolimab. This TCR derives from an adult with an advanced solid tumor such as melanoma, head and neck, liver or kidney cancer. The rearrangement uses TRBV6-1 and TRBJ2-7; 8 bases fit TRBD1. CDR3 sequence (DNA): TGTGCCAGCGGAAAACAGGGGGCCTACGAGCAGTACTTC. Amino acids: CASGKQGAYEQYF.